The rows below give T cell receptor beta chains drawn from one sample of a study of T cell repertoires and HLA-DP antigens. The assay was immunoSEQ multiplex PCR, and TCRdb's table has in-frame clones only and misses some. Counted here are approximately 100,000 clones, around nine tenths occurring once; the ten biggest clones make up roughly 1.6%. No antigen has been assigned to these receptors. The source material was CD4+ T cells from PBMCs. Source of these receptors: a man between 50 and 59 years old in good health and CMV-seronegative. CDR3s include the opening cysteine and the closing phenylalanine or tryptophan. Fields, in order: J gene, D gene, V gene, clone size, CDR3 protein, CDR3 DNA. A D gene is named only where the DNA matches it firmly. Clone sizes are given selectively: once, few, many, or a class where the clone is expanded.

>TRBJ2-3|TRBD1|TRBV2|once
CASSEAPPGTGATDTQYF
TGTGCCAGCAGTGAAGCTCCACCCGGGACAGGAGCCACAGATACGCAGTATTTT
>TRBJ2-3|TRBD1|TRBV18|-
CASSPTGVAHDTQYF
TGTGCCAGCTCACCAACAGGGGTAGCGCACGATACGCAGTATTTT
>TRBJ1-4|-|TRBV5-1|-
CASSLEVVPNEKLFF
TGCGCCAGCAGCTTGGAAGTGGTGCCGAATGAAAAACTGTTTTTT
>TRBJ2-7|-|TRBV30|-
CAWSLLPLTYEQYF
TGTGCCTGGAGTTTGTTGCCATTAACCTACGAGCAGTACTTC
>TRBJ1-3|-|TRBV6-5|-
CAVAVASGNTIYF
TGTGCCGTTGCCGTGGCCTCTGGAAACACCATATATTTT
>TRBJ2-2|TRBD2|TRBV27|-
CASMKTSGRLVTGELFF
TGTGCCAGCATGAAGACTAGCGGGAGATTGGTGACCGGGGAGCTGTTTTTT
>TRBJ1-2|-|TRBV6-1|-
CASSEFTVYGYTF
TGTGCCAGCAGTGAGTTTACTGTTTATGGCTACACCTTC
>TRBJ1-1|-|TRBV6-1|-
CASSVLRDTEAFF
TGTGCCAGCAGTGTCCTCAGGGACACTGAAGCTTTCTTT
>TRBJ1-5|-|TRBV28|-
CASSRRRGRNQPQHF
TGTGCCAGCAGTAGGCGGCGGGGGAGGAATCAGCCCCAGCATTTT
>TRBJ2-3|TRBD2|TRBV7-2|-
CASSRRDSLAGGADTQYF
TGTGCCAGCAGCCGGAGGGACTCGCTAGCGGGAGGAGCAGATACGCAGTATTTT
>TRBJ2-1|-|TRBV18|once
CASSPVQSHEQFF
TGTGCCAGCTCACCAGTCCAGTCCCATGAGCAGTTCTTC
>TRBJ1-1|-|TRBV15|-
CATSRDMEWATEAFF
TGTGCCACCAGCAGAGATATGGAGTGGGCCACTGAAGCTTTCTTT
>TRBJ1-2|-|TRBV19|-
CASSKISGTNYGYTF
TGTGCCAGTAGTAAAATCAGCGGTACTAACTATGGCTACACCTTC
>TRBJ2-2|-|TRBV19|-
CASSPRARRTGELFF
TGTGCCAGTAGTCCTCGGGCTCGACGGACCGGGGAGCTGTTTTTT
>TRBJ1-4|-|TRBV6-1|-
CASSEKWPEEKLFF
TGTGCCAGCAGTGAAAAGTGGCCTGAAGAAAAACTGTTTTTT
>TRBJ2-7|TRBD2|TRBV6-5|once
CASKVSGSYEQYF
TGTGCCAGCAAGGTCAGCGGGAGTTACGAGCAGTACTTC
>TRBJ2-3|-|TRBV18|-
CASSRSDTQYF
TGTGCCAGCTCCCGTAGCGATACGCAGTATTTT
>TRBJ2-5|TRBD1|TRBV5-4|few
CASSKQGGRRGAETQYF
TGTGCCAGCAGCAAACAGGGGGGCAGGCGGGGAGCAGAGACCCAGTACTTC
>TRBJ2-3|TRBD2|TRBV5-5|-
CASSLNPSGGADTQYF
TGTGCCAGCAGCTTGAATCCCAGCGGGGGGGCAGATACGCAGTATTTT
>TRBJ2-3|TRBD2|TRBV25-1|-
CASSGAETSSYTQYF
TGTGCCAGCAGTGGTGCCGAGACTAGCAGCTATACGCAGTATTTT
>TRBJ2-7|TRBD1|TRBV5-6|-
CASSTSRDRVSYEQYF
TGTGCCAGCAGCACGTCCCGGGACAGGGTTAGCTACGAGCAGTACTTC
>TRBJ1-1|-|TRBV7-8|-
CASSLARNTEAFF
TGTGCCAGCAGCTTAGCGCGTAACACTGAAGCTTTCTTT
>TRBJ2-3|TRBD2|TRBV4-1|-
CASSQAWGGRDTQYF
TGCGCCAGCAGCCAAGCGTGGGGCGGGAGAGATACGCAGTATTTT
>TRBJ2-2|TRBD1|TRBV18|once
CASSPRRTGGTGELFF
TGTGCCAGCTCACCACGAAGGACAGGGGGGACCGGGGAGCTGTTTTTT
>TRBJ2-5|TRBD1|TRBV2|-
CASSGTGGETQYF
TGTGCCAGCAGTGGGACAGGGGGAGAGACCCAGTACTTC
>TRBJ2-3|TRBD2|TRBV20-1|-
CSARRLAEWYF
TGCAGTGCTAGACGGCTAGCGGAGTGGTATTTT
>TRBJ2-1|TRBD2|TRBV27|-
CASTTGGIRSYNEQFF
TGTGCCAGCACCACGGGGGGGATCCGCTCCTACAATGAGCAGTTCTTC
>TRBJ2-7|-|TRBV6-4|-
CASSRGPYGPNYEQYF
TGTGCCAGCAGTCGAGGTCCTTACGGGCCAAACTACGAGCAGTACTTC
>TRBJ2-7|-|TRBV19|once
CASRDPGTSSYEQYF
TGTGCCAGTAGAGACCCGGGAACCAGCTCCTACGAGCAGTACTTC
>TRBJ2-7|-|TRBV5-1|-
CASSPGSSHEQYF
TGCGCCAGCAGCCCCGGCAGCTCGCACGAGCAGTACTTC
>TRBJ1-1|-|TRBV19|-
CASRFGAGDVRKAFF
TGTGCCAGTAGGTTTGGGGCCGGGGATGTTCGAAAAGCTTTCTTT
>TRBJ1-5|-|TRBV19|-
CASTSPARGISNQPQHF
TGTGCCAGTACCAGCCCGGCCAGGGGCATTAGCAATCAGCCCCAGCATTTT
>TRBJ2-2|-|TRBV27|-
CASSLFRGTGELFF
TGTGCCAGCAGTTTATTTAGGGGCACCGGGGAGCTGTTTTTT
>TRBJ2-3|-|TRBV9|-
CASSEATKQYF
TGTGCCAGCAGCGAGGCGACCAAGCAGTATTTT
>TRBJ1-2|-|TRBV10-3|-
CAIHLDRTYGYTF
TGTGCCATACACTTAGACAGAACCTATGGCTACACCTTC
>TRBJ1-1|-|TRBV6-5|-
CASSPFVGNTEAFF
TGTGCCAGCAGTCCCTTCGTCGGGAACACTGAAGCTTTCTTT
>TRBJ2-3|TRBD2|TRBV19|-
CASSIGGGGPDTQYF
TGTGCCAGTAGTATTGGCGGGGGGGGGCCAGATACGCAGTATTTT
>TRBJ1-6|-|TRBV11-1|-
CASSSLAKGYNSPLHF
TGTGCCAGCAGCTCCCTGGCTAAGGGGTATAATTCACCCCTCCACTTT
>TRBJ2-3|-|TRBV10-2|-
CASHGGGRTDTQYF
TGCGCCAGCCATGGGGGGGGGCGCACAGATACGCAGTATTTT
>TRBJ1-1|-|TRBV7-9|-
CASSLGTNTEAFF
TGTGCCAGCAGCTTAGGCACGAACACTGAAGCTTTCTTT
>TRBJ2-5|-|TRBV25-1|-
CASSETPAEAEQETQYF
TGTGCCAGCAGTGAAACCCCCGCGGAAGCGGAACAAGAGACCCAGTACTTC
>TRBJ1-4|-|TRBV4-3|-
CASSQGRTQTNEKLFF
TGCGCCAGCAGCCAAGGACGGACACAAACAAATGAAAAACTGTTTTTT
>TRBJ1-5|-|TRBV7-2|-
CASSLDGQTHQPQHF
TGTGCCAGCAGCTTAGATGGCCAGACTCATCAGCCCCAGCATTTT
>TRBJ1-5|-|TRBV7-9|-
CASSPPGTKQPQHF
TGTGCCAGCAGCCCCCCCGGGACGAAACAGCCCCAGCATTTT
>TRBJ1-3|-|TRBV7-2|-
CASSRDTSSGNTIYF
TGTGCCAGCAGCCGGGACACCTCCTCTGGAAACACCATATATTTT
>TRBJ2-7|TRBD1|TRBV5-1|-
CASRGDRDPYEQYF
TGCGCCAGCAGGGGGGACAGGGACCCCTACGAGCAGTACTTC
>TRBJ1-6|-|TRBV7-8|-
CASSLGGVGNSPLHF
TGTGCCAGCAGCTTAGGTGGGGTAGGAAATTCACCCCTCCACTTT
>TRBJ2-1|-|TRBV9|-
CASSVGADGSVNEQFF
TGTGCCAGCAGCGTAGGGGCGGATGGGAGCGTAAATGAGCAGTTCTTC
>TRBJ2-2|TRBD1|TRBV6-1|-
CASSALQGATGELFF
TGTGCCAGCAGTGCCCTCCAGGGGGCGACCGGGGAGCTGTTTTTT
>TRBJ2-2|-|TRBV7-9|-
CASSLTSSGTGELFF
TGTGCCAGCAGCTTAACCTCTAGTGGCACCGGGGAGCTGTTTTTT
>TRBJ2-3|TRBD1|TRBV6-5|-
CASSPQGATGYTQYF
TGTGCCAGCAGTCCCCAGGGGGCGACAGGTTATACGCAGTATTTT
>TRBJ1-2|-|TRBV25-1|-
CASSGGPGSEGYTF
TGTGCCAGCAGTGGGGGACCGGGATCTGAGGGCTACACCTTC
>TRBJ1-4|-|TRBV30|-
CAWSTTGRGEKLFF
TGTGCCTGGAGTACCACAGGGCGGGGGGAAAAACTGTTTTTT